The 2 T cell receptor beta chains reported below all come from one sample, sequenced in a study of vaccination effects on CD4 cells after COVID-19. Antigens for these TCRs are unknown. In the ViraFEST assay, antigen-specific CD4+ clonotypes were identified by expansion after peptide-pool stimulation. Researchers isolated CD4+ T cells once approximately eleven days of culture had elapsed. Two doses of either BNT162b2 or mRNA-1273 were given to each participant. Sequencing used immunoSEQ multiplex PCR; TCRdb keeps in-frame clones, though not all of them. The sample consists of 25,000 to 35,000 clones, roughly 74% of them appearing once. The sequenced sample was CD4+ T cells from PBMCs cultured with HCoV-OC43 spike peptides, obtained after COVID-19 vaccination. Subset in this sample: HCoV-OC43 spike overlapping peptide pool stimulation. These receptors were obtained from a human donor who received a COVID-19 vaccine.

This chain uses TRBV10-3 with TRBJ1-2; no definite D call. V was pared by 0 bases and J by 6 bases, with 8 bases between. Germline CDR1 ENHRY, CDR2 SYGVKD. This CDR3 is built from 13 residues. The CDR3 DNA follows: TGTGCCATCAGTGAGTCGCAAACTGATGGCTACACCTTC. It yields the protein CAISESQTDGYTF.

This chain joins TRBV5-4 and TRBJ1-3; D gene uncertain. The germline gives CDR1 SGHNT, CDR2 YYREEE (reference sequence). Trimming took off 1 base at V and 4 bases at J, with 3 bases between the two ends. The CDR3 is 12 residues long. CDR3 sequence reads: CASSLRGNTIYF. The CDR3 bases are TGTGCCAGCAGCTTGCGGGGAAACACCATATATTTT.